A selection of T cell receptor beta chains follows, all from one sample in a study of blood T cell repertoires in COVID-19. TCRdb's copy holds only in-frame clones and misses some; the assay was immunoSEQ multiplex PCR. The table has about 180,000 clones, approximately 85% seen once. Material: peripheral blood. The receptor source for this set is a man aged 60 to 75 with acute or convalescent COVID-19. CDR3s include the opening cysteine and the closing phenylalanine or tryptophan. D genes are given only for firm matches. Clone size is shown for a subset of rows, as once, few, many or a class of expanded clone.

TGCAGCGTTGCGCACAGGGAGGGGTACATTCAGTACTTC,CSVAHREGYIQYF,NA,TRBJ2-4,NA,TRBV29-1
TGCGCCAGCAGCTTGACGGGACAGTATGCAACTAATGAAAAACTGTTTTTT,CASSLTGQYATNEKLFF,NA,TRBJ1-4,TRBD1,TRBV5-1
TGTGCCAGCAGCCCAATCGGCGGGGAGCTGTTTTTT,CASSPIGGELFF,NA,TRBJ2-2,NA,TRBV3-1/TRBV3-2
TGTGCCAGTAGGGTAGGGGGCGTTGTCGGGGAGCTGTTTTTT,CASRVGGVVGELFF,NA,TRBJ2-2,TRBD1,TRBV19
TGTGCCAGCAGTACCCCGGCAGGGGGCGTTGGCTACACCTTC,CASSTPAGGVGYTF,NA,TRBJ1-2,TRBD1,TRBV28
TGTGCCAGCAGTGACAATCGACAGCACACTGAAGCTTTCTTT,CASSDNRQHTEAFF,NA,TRBJ1-1,NA,TRBV25-1
TGTGCCAGCAGCTTAAGGCCCGGGACAGGGAAGACCGGGGAGCTGTTTTTT,CASSLRPGTGKTGELFF,NA,TRBJ2-2,TRBD1,TRBV7-9
TGTGCCAGCAGCGTTAGCGGAGACTCCTACAATGAGCAGTTCTTC,CASSVSGDSYNEQFF,once,TRBJ2-1,NA,TRBV9
TGTGCCAGCAGCCCTCCAGGAGGGGGCAGCACAGATACGCAGTATTTT,CASSPPGGGSTDTQYF,NA,TRBJ2-3,NA,TRBV7-2
TGTGCCAGTAGTATAAGGGAGACTAGCGTATACAATGAGCAGTTCTTC,CASSIRETSVYNEQFF,NA,TRBJ2-1,TRBD2,TRBV19
TGTGCCAGCAAAAATAGCGGGAGGGGCACAGATACGCAGTATTTT,CASKNSGRGTDTQYF,few,TRBJ2-3,TRBD2,TRBV19
TGTGCCAGCACCGGACTGGCGGGCCCCAGGGGAGAGCAGTACTTC,CASTGLAGPRGEQYF,NA,TRBJ2-7,NA,TRBV6-5
TGTGCCAGCTCCCTCTTGAGGGACTCGGGCAATGAGCAGTTCTTC,CASSLLRDSGNEQFF,once,TRBJ2-1,NA,TRBV6-5
TGCGCCAGCAGCTCAACTAGCGGCTCCTACAATGAGCAGTTCTTC,CASSSTSGSYNEQFF,NA,TRBJ2-1,TRBD2,TRBV5-1
TGTGCCAGCAGCTCCCGGGACAGGGTAGCCGGGGAGCTGTTTTTT,CASSSRDRVAGELFF,NA,TRBJ2-2,TRBD1,TRBV5-4
TGTGCCAGCAGCTCATATCGGACTAGCGGGAAAGAGACCCAGTACTTC,CASSSYRTSGKETQYF,NA,TRBJ2-5,TRBD2,TRBV7-6
TGTGCCAGCAGCGCTGCGGGGGCGAACACCGGGGAGCTGTTTTTT,CASSAAGANTGELFF,NA,TRBJ2-2,TRBD2,TRBV9
TGTGCCAGCAGCTCAGCGGGCCAATACCAAGAGACCCAGTACTTC,CASSSAGQYQETQYF,NA,TRBJ2-5,NA,TRBV11-1
TGTGCCAGCAGTACTAGCGGAGGAAGCTCCTACGAGCAGTACTTC,CASSTSGGSSYEQYF,NA,TRBJ2-7,TRBD2,TRBV27
TGTGCCAGCAGCCCTGAGGGACAGGGAGAGGAGGGGCTTAATGAAAAACTGTTTTTT,CASSPEGQGEEGLNEKLFF,NA,TRBJ1-4,TRBD1,TRBV3-1/TRBV3-2
TGTGCCAGTAAGGGGGCGTATAGCAATCAGCCCCAGCATTTT,CASKGAYSNQPQHF,NA,TRBJ1-5,TRBD1,TRBV19
TGTGCCAGCAGTGGACAGGGGGGGGTCACAGATACGCAGTATTTT,CASSGQGGVTDTQYF,NA,TRBJ2-3,TRBD1,TRBV2
TGTGCCAGCAGCTTAGACAGGAACTACGAGCAGTACTTC,CASSLDRNYEQYF,NA,TRBJ2-7,NA,TRBV11-2
TGTGCCAGCAGTGGGGTGGGGACAGGGCGGAACAATGAGCAGTTCTTC,CASSGVGTGRNNEQFF,NA,TRBJ2-1,TRBD1,TRBV27
TGCAGCGTCCAGACAGGGGTTAATTCACCCCTCCACTTT,CSVQTGVNSPLHF,NA,TRBJ1-6,TRBD1,TRBV29-1
TGTGCCAGCAGCCTAGCGGGAGGGAGAGAGACCCAGTACTTC,CASSLAGGRETQYF,NA,TRBJ2-5,TRBD2,TRBV9